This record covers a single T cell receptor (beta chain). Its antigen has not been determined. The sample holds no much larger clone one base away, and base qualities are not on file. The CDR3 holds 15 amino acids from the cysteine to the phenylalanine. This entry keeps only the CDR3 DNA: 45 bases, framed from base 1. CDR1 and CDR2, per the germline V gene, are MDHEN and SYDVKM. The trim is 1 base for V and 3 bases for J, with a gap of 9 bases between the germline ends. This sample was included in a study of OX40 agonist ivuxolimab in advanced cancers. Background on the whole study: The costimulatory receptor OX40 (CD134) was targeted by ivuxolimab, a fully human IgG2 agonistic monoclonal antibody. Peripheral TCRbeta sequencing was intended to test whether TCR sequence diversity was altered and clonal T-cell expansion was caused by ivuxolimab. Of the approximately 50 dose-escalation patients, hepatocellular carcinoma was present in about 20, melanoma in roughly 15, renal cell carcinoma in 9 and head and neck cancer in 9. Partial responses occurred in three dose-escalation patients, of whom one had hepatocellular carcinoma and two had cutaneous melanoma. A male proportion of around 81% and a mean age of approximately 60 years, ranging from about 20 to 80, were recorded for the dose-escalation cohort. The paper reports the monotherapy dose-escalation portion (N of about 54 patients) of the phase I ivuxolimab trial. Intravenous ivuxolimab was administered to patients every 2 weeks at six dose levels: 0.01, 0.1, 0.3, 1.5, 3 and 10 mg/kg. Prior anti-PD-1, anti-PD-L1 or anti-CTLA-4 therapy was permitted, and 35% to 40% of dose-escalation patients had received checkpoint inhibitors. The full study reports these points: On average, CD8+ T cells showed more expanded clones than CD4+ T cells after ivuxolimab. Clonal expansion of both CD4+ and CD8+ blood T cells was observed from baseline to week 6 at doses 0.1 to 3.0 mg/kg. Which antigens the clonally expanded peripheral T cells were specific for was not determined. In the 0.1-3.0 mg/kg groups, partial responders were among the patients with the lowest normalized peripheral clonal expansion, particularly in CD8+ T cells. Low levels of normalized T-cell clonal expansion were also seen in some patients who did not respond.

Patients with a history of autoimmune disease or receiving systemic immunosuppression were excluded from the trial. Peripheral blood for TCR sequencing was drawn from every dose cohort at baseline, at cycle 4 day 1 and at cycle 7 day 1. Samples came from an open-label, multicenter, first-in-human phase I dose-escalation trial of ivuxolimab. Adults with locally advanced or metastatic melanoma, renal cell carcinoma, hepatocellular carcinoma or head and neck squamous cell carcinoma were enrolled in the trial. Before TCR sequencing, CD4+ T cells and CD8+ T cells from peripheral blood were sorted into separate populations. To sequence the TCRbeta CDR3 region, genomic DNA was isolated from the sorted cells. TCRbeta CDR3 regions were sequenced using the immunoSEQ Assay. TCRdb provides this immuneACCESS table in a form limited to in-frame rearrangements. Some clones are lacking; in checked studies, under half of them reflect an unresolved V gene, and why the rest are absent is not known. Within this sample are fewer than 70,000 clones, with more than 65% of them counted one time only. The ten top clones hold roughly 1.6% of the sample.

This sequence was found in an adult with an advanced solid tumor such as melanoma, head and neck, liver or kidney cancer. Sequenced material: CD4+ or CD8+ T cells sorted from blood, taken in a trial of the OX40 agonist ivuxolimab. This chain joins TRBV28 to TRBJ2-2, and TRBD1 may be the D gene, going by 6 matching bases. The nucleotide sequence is TGTGCCAGCAGTTTATCGACAGGATACACCGGGGAGCTGTTTTTT. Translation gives CASSLSTGYTGELFF.